The 10 T cell receptor beta chains given below trace back to one sample, sequenced in a study of control samples from healthy donors and cancer patients. Produced via immunoSEQ multiplex PCR; TCRdb's table is partial and in-frame only. This table holds some 120,000 clones, roughly 95% found once. Sequencing was done on a sample of blood. These receptors all come from a young man in good health.

This sequence joins TRBV21-1 and TRBJ2-3; TRBD2, the table's D call, was not compared with the DNA. TRBV21-1 is marked as a pseudogene. This CDR3 comprises 15 residues. The CDR3 DNA reads as TGTGCCAGCACCTCAGAGGGTACTAGCACAGATACGCAGTATTTT. Translation: CASTSEGTSTDTQYF.

The genes are TRBV5-1 and TRBJ2-3, with unresolved D. The germline gives CDR1 SGHRS, CDR2 YFSETQ. The CDR3 covers 13 residues. V gave up 8 bases and J gave up 4 bases, with 14 bases separating them. The CDR3 loop is CASFSQLADTQYF. CDR3 nucleotide sequence: TGCGCCAGTTTTAGCCAGCTCGCAGATACGCAGTATTTT.

The sample holds one count of this clone. The chain couples TRBV12-3 or TRBV12-4 to TRBJ2-1; D unresolved. This CDR3 comprises 11 residues. Trimming left V 6 bases short and J 8 bases short, with 8 bases between. The CDR3 spells CASRQSHEQFF. DNA for the CDR3: TGTGCCAGCAGACAATCGCATGAGCAGTTCTTC.

This chain links TRBV11-2 with TRBJ2-5; 10 nucleotides line up with TRBD2. CDR1 and CDR2 from the germline V gene are SGHAT and FQNNGV. The CDR3 is 17 residues long. Trimming at V came to 1 base and at J to 4 bases, leaving 9 bases not matched to a gene. The CDR3 nucleotides read TGTGCCAGCAGCTTAGGGCTTAGCGGGGGGCCAGGAGAGACCCAGTACTTC. Its protein is CASSLGLSGGPGETQYF.

The chain links TRBV15 to TRBJ2-3; no definite D call. This CDR3 comprises 15 residues. Per germline, CDR1 LNHNV and CDR2 YYDKDF (reference sequence). V lost 0 bases and J lost 3, with 10 bases in between. CDR3 nucleotide sequence: TGTGCCACCAGCAGAGAGTTTGGGCTTACAGATACGCAGTATTTT. Encoded protein: CATSREFGLTDTQYF.

V gene TRBV9 combines with J gene TRBJ1-4; D call uncertain. CDR1 and CDR2 (germline): SGDLS, YYNGEE. This CDR3 is built from 16 residues. Trimming removed 4 bases at V and 4 bases at J, with 17 bases between. The CDR3 sequence is CASSPRLKGINEKLFF. The CDR3 coding sequence is TGTGCCAGCAGCCCCCGTCTAAAGGGTATTAATGAAAAACTGTTTTTT.

The chain employs TRBV4-3 and TRBJ1-4; D is uncertain. This CDR3 has 15 amino acids. Trimming cost V 4 bases and J 5 bases, with 14 bases left between them. Germline-derived CDR1 and CDR2 are LGHNA and YSLEER. In DNA form, the CDR3 reads TGCGCCAGCAGCCCGTCCCGGACGGTAAATGAAAAACTGTTTTTT. It encodes CASSPSRTVNEKLFF.

The chain uses TRBV4-1 and TRBJ2-1; 11 bases map to TRBD2. CDR3 length: 15 amino acids. In germline, CDR1 is MGHRA, CDR2 YSYEKL. The V and J ends lost 2 bases and 7 bases, in that order; junction bases with no gene match: 4. The chain's CDR3 is CASSQPRTSGNEQFF. Here the CDR3 DNA reads TGCGCCAGCAGCCAACCCCGGACTAGCGGGAATGAGCAGTTCTTC.

The V and J genes are TRBV7-9 and TRBJ1-2, with D hard to call. The CDR3 is 16 residues long. V was trimmed by 1 base and J by 5 bases, leaving 17 bases between them. Per germline, CDR1 SEHNR and CDR2 FQNEAQ (reference sequence). CDR3 sequence reads: CASSLVRQVSQYGYTF. The CDR3 DNA reads as TGTGCCAGCAGCTTAGTACGACAAGTTTCCCAATATGGCTACACCTTC.

The chain joins TRBV30 to TRBJ1-2, with D uncertain. The CDR3 is 13 residues long. Germline V gene sequence: CDR1 GTSNPN, CDR2 SVGIG (reference sequence). V shed 0 bases and J shed 7 bases, with 12 bases lying between them. The CDR3 coding sequence is TGTGCCTGGAGTGTACGACTCTTGGGTGGCTACACCTTC. Its translation is CAWSVRLLGGYTF.